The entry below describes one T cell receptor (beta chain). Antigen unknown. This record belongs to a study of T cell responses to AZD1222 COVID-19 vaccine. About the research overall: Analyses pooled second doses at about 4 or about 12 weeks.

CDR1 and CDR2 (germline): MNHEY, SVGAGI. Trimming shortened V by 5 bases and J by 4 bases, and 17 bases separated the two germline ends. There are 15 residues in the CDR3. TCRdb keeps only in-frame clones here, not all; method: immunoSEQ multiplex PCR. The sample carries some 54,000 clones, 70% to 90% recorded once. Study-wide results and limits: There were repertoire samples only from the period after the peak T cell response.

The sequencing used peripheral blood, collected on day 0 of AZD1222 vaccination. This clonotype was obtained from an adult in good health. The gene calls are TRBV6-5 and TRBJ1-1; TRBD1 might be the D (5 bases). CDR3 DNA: TGTGCCAGCAGTCAACAGGCCGGATTGGGCACTGAAGCTTTCTTT. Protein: CASSQQAGLGTEAFF.